This entry lists 5 T cell receptor beta chains sequenced from one sample in a study of blood T cell repertoires in COVID-19. Repertoires were generated with immunoSEQ multiplex PCR, while TCRdb's copy carries only in-frame clones and drops some. The profile shows about 120,000 clones, around 89% of them singletons. Material: peripheral blood. These receptor sequences come from a man between 65 and 79 years old with active or convalescent COVID-19.

CDR3 sequence: CASSQGLGVDYEQYF. As DNA, the CDR3 is TGTGCCAGCAGCCAAGGACTAGGGGTGGACTACGAGCAGTACTTC. This chain joins TRBV4-2 and TRBJ2-7; D might be TRBD2 (6 bases). Germline V gives CDR1 LGHNA, CDR2 YNFKEQ. Trimming removed 1 base from V and 3 bases from J, with 13 bases in between. CDR3 length: 15 amino acids.

This sequence joins TRBV19 and TRBJ1-1; TRBD1 aligns across 7 bases. With 7 bases clipped from V and 6 bases from J, the junction kept 11 bases outside the gene matches. The germline V gene encodes CDR1 LNHDA and CDR2 SQIVND (reference sequence). There are 14 residues in the CDR3. The CDR3 nucleotides read TGTGCCAGTACCCCGGGACAGCCCAACGCTGAAGCTTTCTTT. It is translated as CASTPGQPNAEAFF.

The rearrangement links TRBV12-3 or TRBV12-4 to TRBJ2-1; D is ambiguous. CDR3 length equals 13 residues. V dropped 2 bases and J dropped 9 bases, with 11 bases sitting between them. The chain's CDR3 is CASSLKAAGEQFF. CDR3 nucleotide sequence: TGTGCCAGCAGTTTAAAGGCAGCAGGTGAGCAGTTCTTC.

The chain couples TRBV5-5 to TRBJ2-7; weak D call: TRBD1 (6 bases). V was clipped by 0 bases and J by 6 bases, with 19 bases between them. The CDR3 covers 16 residues. Germline CDR1 SGHKS, CDR2 YYEKEE (reference sequence). CDR3 residues: CASSLAVGQGWIEQYF. CDR3 nucleotides: TGTGCCAGCAGCTTGGCCGTCGGGCAGGGGTGGATCGAGCAGTACTTC.

This clone appeared once. This chain links TRBV24-1 with TRBJ2-7; TRBD1 aligns across 8 bases. The CDR3 length is 15 residues. Germline assignment: CDR1 KGHDR and CDR2 SFDVKD. Trimming took 5 bases from V and 5 from J; bases not matched to a gene: 10. For the CDR3, the DNA is TGTGCCACCAGTGCTTGGGCAGGGGGCGCGGACGAGCAGTACTTC. This sequence encodes CATSAWAGGADEQYF.